This TCR beta chain was retrieved from a study of shared clonotypes between healthy human individuals. Repertoires were generated with immunoSEQ multiplex PCR, while TCRdb's copy carries only in-frame clones and drops some. The sample includes 2 million to 2.5 million clones, 93% of them seen just once. Germline-derived CDR1 and CDR2 are KGHSH and LQKENI. Germline trimming cut 4 bases from V and 4 bases from J; bases unmatched to any gene: 9. CDR3 length equals 17 residues. The sequence came from a man aged 18 to 29 in good health. Some clones in this sample may be carry-over from other donors' samples. This chain links TRBV18 with TRBJ1-3; 11 nucleotides align to TRBD1. Sequencing input: naive CD4+ T cells from PBMCs. Subset defined: CD45RA+ positively selected. The CDR3 sequence: CASSRTGQGATGNTIYF. The CDR3 DNA is TGTGCCAGCTCACGGACAGGACAGGGGGCTACCGGAAACACCATATATTTT.